This T cell receptor (beta chain) was identified during a study of T-cell reconstitution after alpha-beta-depleted transplantation in children. Study-wide findings and caveats: It was reported that alpha-beta T cells came from several hundred expanded graft clones (about two months after transplant). A year post-transplant, T-cell counts and diversity derived mostly from newly produced T cells. Some patients' high day-60 TCRbeta diversity was attributed to recipient cells surviving conditioning.

CDR1 is KGHSH and CDR2 is LQKENI in the germline V gene. The CDR3 totals 15 residues. V trimming: 2 bases; J trimming: 2 bases; junction bases outside the gene matches: 6. Unique molecular identifiers were incorporated when the TCRbeta library was constructed. TCRdb re-analysed the PCR reads in MiXCR, keeping a single row per CDR3 protein. The data contain about 830,000 distinct CDR3 sequences, around 17% of them seen just once; the ten biggest clones take up just under 5%. This clonotype was counted between two and nine times. Its cognate antigen is unknown. This TCR derives from a male patient younger than 18 who had a stem cell transplant for acute lymphoblastic leukemia, so the T cells may come from the graft donor. The chain has TRBV18 and TRBJ2-7, with 7 bases aligning to TRBD2. The source was PBMCs, mostly from graft donor cells, collected 360 days after TCRalphabeta/CD19-depleted stem cell transplant. This CDR3 is CASSPSREGPYEQYF. DNA of the CDR3: TGTGCCAGCTCACCAAGCAGGGAGGGGCCCTACGAGCAGTACTTC.